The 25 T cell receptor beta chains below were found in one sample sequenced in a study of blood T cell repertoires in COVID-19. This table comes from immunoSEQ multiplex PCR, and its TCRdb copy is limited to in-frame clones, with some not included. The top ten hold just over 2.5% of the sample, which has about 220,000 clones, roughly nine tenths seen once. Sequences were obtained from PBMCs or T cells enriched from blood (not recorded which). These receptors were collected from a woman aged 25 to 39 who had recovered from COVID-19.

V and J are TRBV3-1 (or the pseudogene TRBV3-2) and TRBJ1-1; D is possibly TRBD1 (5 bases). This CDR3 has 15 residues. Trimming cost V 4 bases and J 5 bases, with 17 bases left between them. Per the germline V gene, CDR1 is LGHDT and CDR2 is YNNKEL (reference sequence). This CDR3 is CASSRAAGVGTEAFF. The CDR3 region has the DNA TGTGCCAGCAGCCGAGCCGCGGGGGTGGGGACTGAAGCTTTCTTT.

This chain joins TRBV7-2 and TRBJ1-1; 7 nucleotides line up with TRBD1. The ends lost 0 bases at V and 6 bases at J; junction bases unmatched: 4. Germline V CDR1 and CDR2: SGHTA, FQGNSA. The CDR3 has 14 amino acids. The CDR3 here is CASSLAGGRSEAFF. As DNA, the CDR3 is TGTGCCAGCAGCTTAGCAGGGGGCAGGTCTGAAGCTTTCTTT.

In DNA form, the CDR3 reads TGTGCCAGTAGCGCAGGAATGGGGGCCTATGGCTACACCTTC. Residues: CASSAGMGAYGYTF. The rearrangement joins TRBV19 to TRBJ1-2; the D gene is possibly TRBD1 (6 bases). From germline, CDR1 is LNHDA and CDR2 SQIVND (reference sequence). V was shortened by 6 bases and J by 4 bases, with 15 bases between the two germline ends. The CDR3 runs to 14 residues.

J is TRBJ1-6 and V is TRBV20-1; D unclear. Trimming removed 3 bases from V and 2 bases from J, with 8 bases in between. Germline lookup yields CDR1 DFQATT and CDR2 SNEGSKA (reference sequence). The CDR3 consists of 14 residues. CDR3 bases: TGCAGTGCTAGTGGCAGGACCTATAATTCACCCCTCCACTTT. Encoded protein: CSASGRTYNSPLHF.

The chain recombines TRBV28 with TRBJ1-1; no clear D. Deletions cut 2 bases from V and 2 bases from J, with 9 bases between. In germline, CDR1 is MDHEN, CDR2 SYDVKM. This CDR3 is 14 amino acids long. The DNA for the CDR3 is TGTGCCAGCAGTTTAAGGACGGGAAACACTGAAGCTTTCTTT. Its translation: CASSLRTGNTEAFF.

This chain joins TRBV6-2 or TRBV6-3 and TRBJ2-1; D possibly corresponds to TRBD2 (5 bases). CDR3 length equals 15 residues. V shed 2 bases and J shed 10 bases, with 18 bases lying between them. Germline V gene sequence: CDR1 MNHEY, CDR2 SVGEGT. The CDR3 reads CASSYLRRGGQEQFF. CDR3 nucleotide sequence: TGTGCCAGCAGTTACCTTAGACGAGGCGGGCAGGAGCAGTTCTTC.

For the CDR3, the DNA is TGTGCCAGCAGTTTATGGAGTCTTGATCGCACAGATACGCAGTATTTT. Translation gives CASSLWSLDRTDTQYF. The chain carries TRBV27 and TRBJ2-3; no definite D call. The CDR3 runs to 16 residues. Germline V gene lookup returns CDR1 MNHEY and CDR2 SMNVEV (reference sequence). Trimming removed 1 base from V and 1 base from J, with 12 bases in between.

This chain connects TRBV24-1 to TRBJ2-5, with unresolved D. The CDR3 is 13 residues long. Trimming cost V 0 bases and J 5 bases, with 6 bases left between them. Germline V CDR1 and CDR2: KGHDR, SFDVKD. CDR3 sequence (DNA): TGTGCCACCAGTGATTTGAACGGGGAGACCCAGTACTTC. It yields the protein CATSDLNGETQYF.

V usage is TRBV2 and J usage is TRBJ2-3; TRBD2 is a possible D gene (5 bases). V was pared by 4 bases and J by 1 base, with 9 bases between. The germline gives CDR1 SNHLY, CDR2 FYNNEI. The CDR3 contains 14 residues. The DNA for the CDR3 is TGTGCCAGCAGTGCCGGGGTGGGCACAGATACGCAGTATTTT. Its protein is CASSAGVGTDTQYF.

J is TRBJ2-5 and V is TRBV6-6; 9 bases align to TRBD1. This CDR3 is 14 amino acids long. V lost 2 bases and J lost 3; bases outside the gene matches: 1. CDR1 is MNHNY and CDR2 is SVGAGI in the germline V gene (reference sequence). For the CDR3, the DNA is TGTGCCAGCAGTTACGGGACAGGGAAAGAGACCCAGTACTTC. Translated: CASSYGTGKETQYF.

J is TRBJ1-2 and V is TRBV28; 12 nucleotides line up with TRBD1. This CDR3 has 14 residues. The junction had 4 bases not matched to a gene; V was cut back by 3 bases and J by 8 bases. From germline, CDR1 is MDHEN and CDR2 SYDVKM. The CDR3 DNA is TGTGCCAGCAGTTTTGGGGACAGGGGGCAAGGCTACACCTTC. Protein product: CASSFGDRGQGYTF.

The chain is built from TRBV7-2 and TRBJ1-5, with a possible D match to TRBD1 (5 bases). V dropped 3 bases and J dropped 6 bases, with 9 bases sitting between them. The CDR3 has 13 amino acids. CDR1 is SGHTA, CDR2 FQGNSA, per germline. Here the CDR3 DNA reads TGTGCCAGCAGCTTTGGACACTTTCAGCCCCAGCATTTT. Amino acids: CASSFGHFQPQHF.

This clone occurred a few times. CDR3 nucleotides: TGTGCCAGCAGCTGGACAGGCCGCTCTGGAAACACCATATATTTT. Amino acids: CASSWTGRSGNTIYF. This chain uses TRBV9 with TRBJ1-3, with 7 positions matching TRBD1. Germline-derived CDR1 and CDR2 are SGDLS and YYNGEE. V gave up 4 bases and J gave up 0 bases; unmatched junction bases: 4. The CDR3 spans 15 residues.

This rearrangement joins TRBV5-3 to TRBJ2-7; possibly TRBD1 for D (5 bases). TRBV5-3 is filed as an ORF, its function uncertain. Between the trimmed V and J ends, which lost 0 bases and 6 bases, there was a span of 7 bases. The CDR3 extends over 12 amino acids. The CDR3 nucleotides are TGTGCCAGAAGCTTGGTCAGGGCCGAGCAGTACTTC. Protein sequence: CARSLVRAEQYF.

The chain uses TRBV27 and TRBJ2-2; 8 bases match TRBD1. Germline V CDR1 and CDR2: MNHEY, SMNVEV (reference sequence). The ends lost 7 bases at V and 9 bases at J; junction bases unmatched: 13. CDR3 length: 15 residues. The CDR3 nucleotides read TGTGCCAGCACCTATACGAGCAGGACAGGGAGGGAGCTGTTTTTT. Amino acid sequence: CASTYTSRTGRELFF.

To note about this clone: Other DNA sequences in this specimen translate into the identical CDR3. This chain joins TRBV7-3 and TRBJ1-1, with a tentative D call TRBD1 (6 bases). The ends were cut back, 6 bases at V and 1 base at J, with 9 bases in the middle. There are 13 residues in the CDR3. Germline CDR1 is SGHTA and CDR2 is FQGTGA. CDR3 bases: TGTGCCAGCAGTCAACAGGGGAACACTGAAGCTTTCTTT. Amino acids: CASSQQGNTEAFF.

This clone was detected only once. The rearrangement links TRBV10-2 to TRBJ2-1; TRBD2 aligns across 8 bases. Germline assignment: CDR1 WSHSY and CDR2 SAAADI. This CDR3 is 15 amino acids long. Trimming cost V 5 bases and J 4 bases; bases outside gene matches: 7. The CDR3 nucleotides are TGCGCCAGCAGTTCTCCGGGGGGGCCTTACAATGAGCAGTTCTTC. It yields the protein CASSSPGGPYNEQFF.

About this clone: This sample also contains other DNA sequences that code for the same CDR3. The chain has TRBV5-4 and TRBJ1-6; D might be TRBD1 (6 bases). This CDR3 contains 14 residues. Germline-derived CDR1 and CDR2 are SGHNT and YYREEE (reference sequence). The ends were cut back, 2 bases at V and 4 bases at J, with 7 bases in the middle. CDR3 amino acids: CASSLQGYNSPLHF. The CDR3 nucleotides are TGTGCCAGCAGCTTACAGGGATATAATTCACCCCTCCACTTT.

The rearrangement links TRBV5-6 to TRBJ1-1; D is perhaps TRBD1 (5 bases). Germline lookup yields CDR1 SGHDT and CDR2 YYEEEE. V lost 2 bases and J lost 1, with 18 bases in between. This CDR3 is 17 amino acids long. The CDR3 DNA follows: TGTGCCAGCAGCTTAGAAGGGGCTCGAAGGGGGAACACTGAAGCTTTCTTT. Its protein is CASSLEGARRGNTEAFF.

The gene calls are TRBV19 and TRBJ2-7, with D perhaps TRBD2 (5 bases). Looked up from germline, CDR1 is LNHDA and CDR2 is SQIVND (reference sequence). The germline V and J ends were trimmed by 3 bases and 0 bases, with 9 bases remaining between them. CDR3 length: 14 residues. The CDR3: CASSISDTSYEQYF. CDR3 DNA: TGTGCCAGTAGTATTAGCGATACCTCCTACGAGCAGTACTTC.

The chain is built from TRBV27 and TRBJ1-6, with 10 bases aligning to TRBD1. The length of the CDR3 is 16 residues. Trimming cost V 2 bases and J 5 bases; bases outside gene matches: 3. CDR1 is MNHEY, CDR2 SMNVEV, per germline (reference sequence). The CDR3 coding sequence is TGTGCCAGCAGTTTAAGACAGGGGGCGGATAATTCACCCCTCCACTTT. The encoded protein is CASSLRQGADNSPLHF.

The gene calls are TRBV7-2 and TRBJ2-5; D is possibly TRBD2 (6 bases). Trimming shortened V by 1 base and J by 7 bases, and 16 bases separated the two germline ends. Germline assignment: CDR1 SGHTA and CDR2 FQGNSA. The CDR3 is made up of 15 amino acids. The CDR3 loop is CASSLGGGNGGTQYF. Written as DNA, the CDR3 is TGTGCCAGCAGCTTAGGGGGAGGCAACGGGGGGACCCAGTACTTC.

The CDR3 DNA reads TGTGCCACCAGCAGAGATCTTAGTGTGAAAGGACTAGCTCCGACAGATACGCAGTATTTT. It encodes CATSRDLSVKGLAPTDTQYF. The gene calls are TRBV15 and TRBJ2-3, with 8 bases fitting TRBD2. From germline, CDR1 is LNHNV and CDR2 YYDKDF (reference sequence). The CDR3 is made up of 20 amino acids. V lost 0 bases, J lost 3 bases, and 17 bases stayed unmatched.

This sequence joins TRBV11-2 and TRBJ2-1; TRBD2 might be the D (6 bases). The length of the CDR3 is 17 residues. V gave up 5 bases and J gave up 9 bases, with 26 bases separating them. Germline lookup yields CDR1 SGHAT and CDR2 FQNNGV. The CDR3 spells CASSPEGLRASSGEQFF. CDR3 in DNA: TGTGCCAGCAGCCCGGAGGGACTTCGGGCTAGTTCGGGTGAGCAGTTCTTC.

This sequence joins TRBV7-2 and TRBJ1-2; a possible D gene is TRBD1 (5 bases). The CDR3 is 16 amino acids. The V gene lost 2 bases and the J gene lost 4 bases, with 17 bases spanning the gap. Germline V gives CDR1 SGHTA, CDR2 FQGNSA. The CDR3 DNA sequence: TGTGCCAGCAGCTTACTTGCTGTCGGACAATCCTATGGCTACACCTTC. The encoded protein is CASSLLAVGQSYGYTF.